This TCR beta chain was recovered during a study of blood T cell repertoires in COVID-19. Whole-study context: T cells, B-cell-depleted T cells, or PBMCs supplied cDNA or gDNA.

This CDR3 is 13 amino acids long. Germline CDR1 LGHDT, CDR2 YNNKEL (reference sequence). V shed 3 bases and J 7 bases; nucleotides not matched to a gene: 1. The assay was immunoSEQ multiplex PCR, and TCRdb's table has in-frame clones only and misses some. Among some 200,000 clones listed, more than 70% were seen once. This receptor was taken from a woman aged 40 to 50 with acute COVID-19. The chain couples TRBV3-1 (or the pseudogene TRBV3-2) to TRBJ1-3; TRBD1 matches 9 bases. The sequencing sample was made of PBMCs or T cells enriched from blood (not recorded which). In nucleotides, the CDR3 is TGTGCCAGCAGCCAGGACAGGGGTAACACCATATATTTT. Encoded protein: CASSQDRGNTIYF.